The 24 T cell receptor beta chains in this list originate from one sample, sequenced in a study of CD8 T cells in Susac syndrome (dated by TCRdb to about 2019). Receptor amplification or capture employed the immunoSEQ multiplex PCR assay. RNA was extracted with the RNeasy kit and roughly 0.45 to 1 ug was reverse transcribed using random hexamers. The raw public reads went through TCRdb reprocessing: fastp at Q25, MiXCR clone calling, in-frame beta chains kept. Every entry covers one CDR3 protein and lists the most common genes and DNA from its rows. Here the sample has approximately 120,000 distinct CDR3 sequences; about 96% occur a single time. Jointly, the top ten make up 0.096% of the sample. Material for sequencing was CD4+ T cells from PBMCs. These receptors were collected from a human donor in good health.

The DNA for the CDR3 is TGTGCCAGCAGAAGCGGGACAGGGGGAAGGGAGACCCAGTACTTC. This translates into CASRSGTGGRETQYF. The chain employs TRBV28 and TRBJ2-5; 11 bases line up with TRBD1. Unmatched junction bases numbered 8, after V lost 6 bases and J lost 5 bases. Per germline, CDR1 MDHEN and CDR2 SYDVKM. The CDR3 is 15 amino acids.

This clonotype was detected only once. This rearrangement joins TRBV7-2 to TRBJ2-5; the D gene is possibly TRBD2 (5 bases). In germline, CDR1 is SGHTA, CDR2 FQGNSA. CDR3 length: 16 residues. The ends were cut back, 2 bases at V and 7 bases at J, with 20 bases in the middle. The CDR3 nucleotides are TGTGCCAGCAGCTTATCACACGGATTTCCCGAGGGGACCCAGTACTTC. This encodes CASSLSHGFPEGTQYF.

J is TRBJ2-4 and V is TRBV12-3 or TRBV12-4; D may correspond to TRBD1 or TRBD2 (6 bases each). This CDR3 contains 16 residues. Trimming pared 3 bases from V and 0 bases from J, leaving 12 bases between. The CDR3 DNA reads as TGTGCCAGCAGTTTCGGGGGCGGAGGAGCCAAAAACATTCAGTACTTC. Protein: CASSFGGGGAKNIQYF.

V and J are TRBV29-1 and TRBJ2-5; D is possibly TRBD1 or TRBD2 (5 bases each). Germline V lookup: CDR1 SQVTM, CDR2 ANQGSEA. Trimming left V 3 bases short and J 5 bases short, with 10 bases between. This CDR3 is 12 amino acids long. The CDR3 reads CSVDVGVETQYF. CDR3 DNA sequence: TGCAGCGTTGACGTGGGGGTGGAGACCCAGTACTTC.

The table lists this clonotype with a count of one. The J gene is TRBJ2-7, the V gene TRBV3-1; 8 positions match TRBD1. The CDR3 totals 12 residues. Trimming at V came to 0 bases and at J to 11 bases, leaving 3 bases not matched to a gene. In germline, CDR1 is LGHDT, CDR2 YNNKEL (reference sequence). In DNA, the CDR3 is TGTGCCAGCAGCCAAGACACAGGGGGAAAGTACTTC. Protein sequence: CASSQDTGGKYF.

The gene calls are TRBV18 and TRBJ2-2; tentative D call: TRBD2 (6 bases). Trimming pared 1 base from V and 4 bases from J, leaving 19 bases between. CDR3 size: 18 residues. Germline CDR1 KGHSH, CDR2 LQKENI. This chain's CDR3 is CASSPLALRKEGTGELFF. Here the CDR3 DNA reads TGTGCCAGCTCACCACTGGCTTTAAGAAAGGAGGGCACCGGGGAGCTGTTTTTT.

In this sample, this clonotype turned up once. V gene TRBV3-1 combines with J gene TRBJ2-1; TRBD2 aligns across 11 bases. V lost 4 bases to trimming and J lost 7 bases; unmatched junction nucleotides: 9. Germline V gives CDR1 LGHDT, CDR2 YNNKEL (reference sequence). This CDR3 is 16 amino acids long. CDR3 in amino acids: CASSLVPSGGLNEQFF. The CDR3 DNA is TGTGCCAGCAGCCTAGTCCCTAGCGGGGGGCTGAATGAGCAGTTCTTC.

The chain uses TRBV20-1 and TRBJ2-7, with 9 bases that match TRBD2. Germline V lookup: CDR1 DFQATT, CDR2 SNEGSKA (reference sequence). The V segment lost 1 base and the J segment 2 bases; nucleotides outside the gene matches: 6. The CDR3 loop spans 15 amino acids. The CDR3 region has the DNA TGCAGTGCTAGAGGTAGCGGGGGCTTGACCTACGAGCAGTACTTC. This encodes CSARGSGGLTYEQYF.

This chain uses TRBV3-1 with TRBJ1-3, with TRBD1 as a possible D gene (5 bases). The V gene lost 4 bases and the J gene lost 2 bases, with 12 bases spanning the gap. This CDR3 has 15 residues. The germline V gene encodes CDR1 LGHDT and CDR2 YNNKEL (reference sequence). Here the CDR3 DNA reads TGTGCCAGCAGCCTCGGACACCCTACTGGAAACACCATATATTTT. It encodes CASSLGHPTGNTIYF. The full variable domain, its missing parts supplied by reference TRBV3-1 and TRBJ1-3, is DTAVSQTPKYLVTQMGNDKSIKCEQNLGHDTMYWYKQDSKKFLKIMFSYNNKELIINETVPNRFSPKSPDKAHLNLHINSLELGDSAVYFCASSLGHPTGNTIYFGEGSWLTVV.

CDR3 nucleotide sequence: TGTGCCAGCAAGAGAGGGGTCATGGACACTGAAGCTTTCTTT. As protein: CASKRGVMDTEAFF. The chain has TRBV25-1 and TRBJ1-1; D perhaps matches TRBD1 (5 bases). This CDR3 comprises 14 residues. V lost 7 bases and J 3 bases, leaving 15 bases between the germline ends. The germline V gene has CDR1 MGHDK and CDR2 SYGVNS.

The chain has TRBV6-5 and TRBJ2-5; TRBD2 matches 10 bases. CDR3 length: 15 amino acids. Per the germline V gene, CDR1 is MNHEY and CDR2 is SVGAGI. The J segment lost 5 bases and the V segment lost 2 bases, leaving 5 bases of the junction unmatched. The CDR3 loop is CASSYEAGGIETQYF. CDR3 in DNA: TGTGCCAGCAGTTACGAAGCGGGGGGGATCGAGACCCAGTACTTC.

The chain uses TRBV7-9 and TRBJ2-5; D gene unclear. This CDR3 contains 13 residues. Germline V gene data show CDR1 as SEHNR and CDR2 as FQNEAQ (reference sequence). V lost 7 bases to trimming and J lost 5 bases, with 14 bases between them. For the CDR3, the DNA is TGTGCCAGCACCCGACGGGTGGCGGAGACCCAGTACTTC. Residues: CASTRRVAETQYF.

V usage is TRBV2 and J usage is TRBJ1-1; TRBD1 might be the D (6 bases). The CDR3 length is 13 residues. In germline, CDR1 is SNHLY, CDR2 FYNNEI. The V end was cut by 7 bases, the J end by 4 bases, with 13 bases between. The CDR3 protein is CASNRGAPTEAFF. In nucleotides, the CDR3 is TGTGCCAGCAATCGGGGGGCGCCCACTGAAGCTTTCTTT.

V gene TRBV12-3 or TRBV12-4 combines with J gene TRBJ2-7; D possibly corresponds to TRBD2 (5 bases). This CDR3 contains 15 residues. Deletions cut 2 bases from V and 0 bases from J, with 11 bases between. CDR3 sequence (DNA): TGTGCCAGCAGTTTAAGAGGGTCCCCCTCCTACGAGCAGTACTTC. Residues: CASSLRGSPSYEQYF.

The rearrangement uses TRBV5-1 and TRBJ2-7; D is possibly TRBD1 or TRBD2 (6 bases each). The CDR3 length is 13 residues. Trimming pared 4 bases from V and 6 bases from J, leaving 14 bases between. The germline CDR1 and CDR2 sequences are SGHRS and YFSETQ. In nucleotides, the CDR3 is TGCGCCAGCAGCCAACAGGGACTGGGCGAGCAGTACTTC. Protein: CASSQQGLGEQYF.

The chain has TRBV27 and TRBJ1-3, with a weak D call TRBD1 (6 bases). CDR3 length equals 16 residues. V lost 2 bases and J 0 bases, leaving 11 bases between the germline ends. Germline CDR1 MNHEY, CDR2 SMNVEV (reference sequence). The CDR3 DNA reads as TGTGCCAGCAGTTTAGGGGGCCAGTTCTCTGGAAACACCATATATTTT. It encodes CASSLGGQFSGNTIYF.

The CDR3 sequence is CATSDTGGSYNEQFF. CDR3 DNA: TGTGCCACCAGTGATACGGGAGGCTCCTACAATGAGCAGTTCTTC. The chain carries TRBV24-1 and TRBJ2-1; 7 bases align to TRBD2. V trimming: 3 bases; J trimming: 0 bases; junction bases outside the gene matches: 1. CDR3 length: 15 amino acids. Germline CDR1 is KGHDR and CDR2 is SFDVKD.

CDR3 in DNA: TGTGCCAGCAGTAGGACAGGTCTAAGGGAGACCCAGTACTTC. Residues: CASSRTGLRETQYF. The J gene is TRBJ2-5, the V gene TRBV6-5; 7 positions match TRBD1. Germline CDR1 and CDR2: MNHEY and SVGAGI. Trimming took 5 bases from V and 5 from J; bases not matched to a gene: 8. CDR3 size: 14 residues.

The genes are TRBV20-1 and TRBJ2-5, with TRBD2 matching 12 bases. The CDR3 has 16 amino acids. The V gene's germline CDR1 is DFQATT and CDR2 SNEGSKA (reference sequence). Trimming removed 3 bases from V and 5 bases from J; junction bases left unmatched: 10. For the CDR3, the DNA is TGCAGTGCTAGGTCACAGACTAGCGGGGGTGTGGAGACCCAGTACTTC. Translating gives CSARSQTSGGVETQYF.

The V and J genes are TRBV29-1 and TRBJ2-6; D remains ambiguous. Trimming left V 7 bases short and J 0 bases short, with 7 bases between. CDR3 length: 13 residues. CDR1 is SQVTM and CDR2 is ANQGSEA in the germline V gene. The CDR3 sequence: CSAKNSGANVLTF. CDR3 DNA: TGCAGCGCGAAGAACTCTGGGGCCAACGTCCTGACTTTC.

The genes are TRBV18 and TRBJ1-4, with unresolved D. Trimming removed 2 bases from V and 6 bases from J, with 10 bases in between. Germline CDR1 reads KGHSH; CDR2 reads LQKENI. The CDR3 consists of 14 residues. The CDR3 loop is CASSPRVLDEKLFF. The CDR3 coding sequence is TGTGCCAGCTCACCAAGGGTTTTGGATGAAAAACTGTTTTTT.

V gene TRBV7-9 combines with J gene TRBJ2-7; possibly TRBD2 for D (6 bases). Germline CDR1 SEHNR, CDR2 FQNEAQ (reference sequence). Trimming took off 1 base at V and 0 bases at J, with 10 bases between the two ends. The CDR3 consists of 15 residues. CDR3 sequence reads: CASSLGWGGSYEQYF. The CDR3 DNA sequence: TGTGCCAGCAGCTTAGGTTGGGGAGGCTCCTACGAGCAGTACTTC.

The V call is TRBV12-3 or TRBV12-4, the J call TRBJ2-7, with no clear D. This CDR3 has 13 residues. V was trimmed by 10 bases and J by 5 bases, leaving 18 bases between them. The CDR3 sequence: CATPPAQNNEQYF. CDR3 coding DNA: TGTGCCACCCCCCCAGCACAGAATAACGAGCAGTACTTC.

The rearrangement joins TRBV18 to TRBJ2-5; tentatively, D is TRBD1 (6 bases). Looked up from germline, CDR1 is KGHSH and CDR2 is LQKENI. CDR3 length equals 13 residues. V lost 3 bases and J lost 2, with 7 bases in between. The CDR3 is CASSPDRQETQYF. CDR3 sequence (DNA): TGTGCCAGCTCACCCGACAGGCAAGAGACCCAGTACTTC.